The 9 T cell receptor beta chains below come from one sample, sequenced in a study of control samples from healthy donors and cancer patients. Sequencing was performed with immunoSEQ multiplex PCR; in TCRdb, only in-frame clones are kept and a portion is missing. The repertoire holds some 120,000 clones, with over 90% as singletons. Sequencing was done on a sample of blood. The source is a man aged 30 to 45 in good health.

V and J are TRBV18 and TRBJ2-2, with D possibly matching TRBD1 (6 bases). Germline loops: CDR1 KGHSH, CDR2 LQKENI. V dropped 4 bases and J dropped 3 bases, with 18 bases sitting between them. This CDR3 has 17 amino acids. The CDR3 here is CASSRLPHRADTGELFF. The CDR3 bases are TGTGCCAGCTCACGACTACCACACAGGGCGGACACCGGGGAGCTGTTTTTT.

This chain joins TRBV28 and TRBJ2-2; D not resolved. V lost 7 bases, J lost 5 bases, and 17 bases lay in between. There are 15 residues in the CDR3. CDR1 is MDHEN, CDR2 SYDVKM, per germline. CDR3: CASTSGSLGTGELFF. DNA of the CDR3: TGTGCCAGCACCAGTGGGTCCTTGGGAACCGGGGAGCTGTTTTTT.

The chain has TRBV10-3 and TRBJ2-1; the D gene is possibly TRBD2 (5 bases). The germline V gene has CDR1 ENHRY and CDR2 SYGVKD. Trimming stripped 5 bases from V and 0 bases from J, with 14 bases between. The CDR3 contains 16 residues. The CDR3 loop reads CAISPHGDPSYNEQFF. Written as DNA, the CDR3 is TGTGCCATCAGTCCCCACGGGGATCCCTCCTACAATGAGCAGTTCTTC.

In this sample, this clone turned up once. The J gene is TRBJ2-3, the V gene TRBV5-1, with 11 bases matching TRBD2. Germline values: CDR1 SGHRS, CDR2 YFSETQ. The CDR3 extends over 14 amino acids. J gave up 2 bases and V 6 bases, and 2 bases lay outside the gene matches. CDR3 in amino acids: CASTTSGATDTQYF. The CDR3 DNA is TGCGCCAGCACGACTAGCGGGGCCACAGATACGCAGTATTTT.

This chain joins TRBV5-1 and TRBJ2-5; TRBD2 matches 9 bases. J gave up 5 bases and V 4 bases, and 3 bases lay outside the gene matches. The CDR3 consists of 13 residues. Germline CDR1 is SGHRS and CDR2 is YFSETQ. The CDR3: CASSRTSEETQYF. The DNA of the CDR3 is TGCGCCAGCAGCAGGACTAGCGAGGAGACCCAGTACTTC.

This clone was picked up one time. In the same sample, other DNA sequences code for this CDR3. The V gene is TRBV7-9, the J gene TRBJ2-4; D not certain. V was cut by 1 base and J by 0 bases, with 10 bases left in between. The V gene's germline CDR1 is SEHNR and CDR2 FQNEAQ (reference sequence). The CDR3 is 16 residues long. In nucleotides, the CDR3 is TGTGCCAGCAGCTTAGAAGGAGTCGGAGCCAAAAACATTCAGTACTTC. This encodes CASSLEGVGAKNIQYF. Combining the CDR3 with reference TRBV7-9 and TRBJ2-4 gives the whole variable domain DTGVSQNPRHKITKRGQNVTFRCDPISEHNRLYWYRQTLGQGPEFLTYFQNEAQLEKSRLLSDRFSAERPKGSFSTLEIQRTEQGDSAMYLCASSLEGVGAKNIQYFGAGTRLSVL.

The V and J genes are TRBV10-1 and TRBJ1-6; no firm D call. The germline gives CDR1 WNHNN, CDR2 SYGVQD (reference sequence). V lost 0 bases and J lost 8, with 11 bases in between. The CDR3 has 15 amino acids. CDR3 in amino acids: CASSESDGVDSPLHF. The CDR3, as DNA: TGCGCCAGCAGTGAGTCGGATGGGGTAGATTCACCCCTCCACTTT.

This sequence joins TRBV7-9 and TRBJ2-2; D is possibly TRBD1 (5 bases). The CDR3 totals 16 residues. CDR1 is SEHNR and CDR2 is FQNEAQ in the germline V gene (reference sequence). V shed 0 bases and J shed 5 bases, with 13 bases lying between them. For the CDR3, the DNA is TGTGCCAGCAGCTTAGCGCAAGGGGCAGGGACCGGGGAGCTGTTTTTT. Translating gives CASSLAQGAGTGELFF.

This clone turned up a few times. The rearrangement joins TRBV5-1 to TRBJ1-5; weak D call: TRBD1 (6 bases). In germline, CDR1 is SGHRS, CDR2 YFSETQ. Trimming took 4 bases from V and 7 from J, leaving 15 bases between them. The length of the CDR3 is 14 residues. The CDR3 bases are TGCGCCAGCAGCGTAGGGGGGGCCGGGCAGCCCCAGCATTTT. Translation: CASSVGGAGQPQHF.